This is a list of T cell receptor beta chains from one sample in a study of regulatory T cells in long-lasting Graves disease. TCRdb used MiXCR to reprocess the multiplex PCR reads, holding one entry per CDR3 protein. The table records some 500,000 distinct CDR3 sequences, about 16% of them present only once. The data also belong to a second study, concerning T cells in Graves' hyperthyroidism and ophthalmopathy.

Specimen: peripheral blood mononuclear cells (PBMCs), collected at new diagnosis, from a patient treated with antithyroid drugs. Receptors originate from a woman between 40 and 65 years old with Graves disease. CDR3s include the opening cysteine and the closing phenylalanine or tryptophan. Each record gives: J gene, clone size, V gene, D gene, CDR3 protein, CDR3 DNA. D genes are given only for firm matches. Expanded clones get a size class; other rows say once, few or many, or leave the size out.

TRBJ1-2 | - | TRBV12-3/TRBV12-4 | - | CASSTLPGGANYGYTF | TGTGCCAGCAGTACTCTGCCCGGAGGGGCTAACTATGGCTACACCTTC
TRBJ1-6 | few | TRBV20-1 | - | CSARDLTRNSPLHF | TGCAGTGCTAGAGATCTAACTCGAAATTCACCCCTCCACTTT
TRBJ1-4 | - | TRBV30 | TRBD1 | CAWSSGTGPGTNEKLFF | TGTGCCTGGAGTTCTGGGACAGGGCCAGGAACTAATGAAAAACTGTTTTTT
TRBJ1-6 | many | TRBV6-9 | - | CASSYRGIQSPLHF | TGTGCCAGCAGTTACCGGGGGATCCAGTCACCCCTCCACTTT
TRBJ2-2 | - | TRBV6-1 | - | CASSQGQLNTGELFF | TGTGCCAGCAGTCAAGGACAGCTGAACACCGGGGAGCTGTTTTTT
TRBJ1-6 | few | TRBV10-3 | TRBD1 | CAISESGGGAPNNSPLHF | TGTGCCATCAGTGAGTCCGGAGGGGGCGCCCCTAATAATTCACCCCTCCACTTT
TRBJ1-1 | many | TRBV3-1 | TRBD1 | CASSQGQGGTEAFF | TGTGCCAGCAGCCAGGGACAGGGAGGTACTGAAGCTTTCTTT
TRBJ1-1 | many | TRBV12-3/TRBV12-4 | - | CASSSTVRNTEAFF | TGTGCCAGCAGTTCGACAGTTCGGAACACTGAAGCTTTCTTT
TRBJ1-4 | many | TRBV18 | TRBD1 | CASSPTTGSEKLFF | TGTGCCAGCTCACCAACGACAGGGAGCGAAAAACTGTTTTTT
TRBJ2-1 | few | TRBV10-1 | - | CASGAGQGNEQFF | TGCGCCAGCGGGGCCGGTCAAGGGAATGAGCAGTTCTTC
TRBJ1-1 | many | TRBV5-4 | - | CASSSVLRNTEAFF | TGTGCCAGCAGCTCCGTGCTCAGGAACACTGAAGCTTTCTTT
TRBJ1-1 | - | TRBV7-2 | - | CASSFGRGAEAFF | TGTGCCAGCAGCTTTGGCAGGGGCGCTGAAGCTTTCTTT
TRBJ1-5 | many | TRBV12-3/TRBV12-4 | - | CASSVMRGRQPQHF | TGTGCCAGCAGTGTAATGAGGGGTAGGCAGCCCCAGCATTTT
TRBJ1-2 | many | TRBV2 | - | CASSDERQGGYTF | TGTGCCAGCAGTGACGAACGGCAGGGGGGCTACACCTTC
TRBJ1-2 | few | TRBV7-2 | - | CASSLEVGGGDVYGYTF | TGTGCCAGCAGCTTAGAAGTAGGGGGAGGGGACGTCTATGGCTACACCTTC
TRBJ2-5 | many | TRBV6-2/TRBV6-3 | TRBD1 | CASSVGTVLETQYF | TGTGCCAGCAGTGTCGGGACAGTCCTAGAGACCCAGTACTTC
TRBJ1-1 | - | TRBV24-1 | - | CATSDLVEEAFF | TGTGCCACCAGTGATTTGGTGGAGGAAGCTTTCTTT
TRBJ1-1 | many | TRBV7-9 | - | CASSLRSPRFEAFF | TGTGCCAGCAGCTTAAGGTCCCCACGCTTTGAAGCTTTCTTT
TRBJ1-2 | many | TRBV3-1 | TRBD1 | CASSQEGTVYGYTF | TGTGCCAGCAGCCAAGAAGGGACAGTCTATGGCTACACCTTC
TRBJ1-5 | many | TRBV28 | - | CASSSFQSVQPQHF | TGTGCCAGCAGTTCGTTCCAGTCTGTCCAGCCCCAGCATTTT
TRBJ1-5 | many | TRBV28 | - | CASRYGAGPNQPQHF | TGTGCCAGCAGGTACGGGGCAGGACCCAATCAGCCCCAGCATTTT
TRBJ2-2 | - | TRBV30 | - | CAWSGAGGTGELFF | TGTGCCTGGAGTGGGGCCGGCGGCACCGGGGAGCTGTTTTTT
TRBJ1-5 | few | TRBV4-1 | - | CASSQLGGSSGQPQHF | TGCGCCAGCAGCCAGTTGGGGGGTTCATCAGGTCAGCCCCAGCATTTT
TRBJ2-1 | many | TRBV3-1 | - | CASRASGEQFF | TGTGCCAGCAGAGCAAGCGGTGAGCAGTTCTTC
TRBJ2-7 | many | TRBV29-1 | TRBD2 | CSVANLAGGSYEQYF | TGCAGCGTTGCCAATCTAGCGGGGGGATCCTACGAGCAGTACTTC
TRBJ2-1 | many | TRBV6-1 | - | CASSEITYNEQFF | TGTGCCAGCAGTGAAATAACGTACAATGAGCAGTTCTTC
TRBJ1-1 | - | TRBV19 | - | CASSIDHPSYTEAFF | TGTGCCAGTAGTATAGATCACCCATCTTACACTGAAGCTTTCTTT
TRBJ2-1 | many | TRBV6-9 | TRBD2 | CASSYGLAGVQFF | TGTGCCAGCAGTTACGGTCTAGCGGGGGTGCAGTTCTTC
TRBJ1-2 | - | TRBV4-1 | - | CASSQSQGSVFNYGYTF | TGCGCCAGCAGCCAATCACAGGGTTCGGTTTTTAACTATGGCTACACCTTC
TRBJ2-3 | - | TRBV6-5 | TRBD2 | CASSYSQTSGELPDTQYF | TGTGCCAGCAGTTACTCCCAGACTAGCGGGGAGCTCCCAGATACGCAGTATTTT
TRBJ1-2 | many | TRBV28 | - | CASRTTGKGYTF | TGTGCCAGCAGAACGACAGGAAAGGGCTACACCTTC
TRBJ1-2 | few | TRBV5-4 | - | CASSSHGAVYGYTF | TGTGCCAGCAGCTCCCACGGGGCAGTCTATGGCTACACCTTC